The 29 T cell receptor beta chains reported below all come from one sample, sequenced in a study of blood T cell repertoires in COVID-19. TCRdb keeps only in-frame clones here, not all; method: immunoSEQ multiplex PCR. The sample shows hundreds of thousands of clones, around nine tenths of them seen only once. The sample was peripheral blood. The receptors were gathered from a man aged 55 to 70 with COVID-19, enrolled during active disease.

The chain combines TRBV6-5 with TRBJ2-2; 10 bases match TRBD1. V trimming: 7 bases; J trimming: 5 bases; junction bases outside the gene matches: 4. The CDR3 contains 14 residues. The germline V gene encodes CDR1 MNHEY and CDR2 SVGAGI. The CDR3 sequence is CASTTGGATGELFF. CDR3 bases: TGTGCCAGCACGACAGGGGGCGCGACCGGGGAGCTGTTTTTT.

J is TRBJ1-1 and V is TRBV6-1, with D possibly TRBD1 on 5 matching bases. Trimming stripped 1 base from V and 8 bases from J, with 11 bases between. The CDR3 loop spans 13 amino acids. The germline V gene encodes CDR1 MNHNS and CDR2 SASEGT. CDR3 nucleotides: TGTGCCAGCAGTGAAGGCGGGACTGTCGAAGCTTTCTTT. This gives the protein CASSEGGTVEAFF.

The chain joins TRBV6-5 to TRBJ2-3; D uncertain. The CDR3 sequence is 13 residues long. Germline V gene lookup returns CDR1 MNHEY and CDR2 SVGAGI. Trimming pared 2 bases from V and 2 bases from J, leaving 5 bases between. The CDR3 DNA follows: TGTGCCAGCAGTTACCGGTCCACAGATACGCAGTATTTT. Its translation: CASSYRSTDTQYF.

The rearrangement links TRBV5-1 to TRBJ1-3, with TRBD1 matching over 12 bases. V dropped 1 base and J dropped 3; count of bases not matched to a gene: 14. The CDR3 runs 20 residues. The V gene's germline CDR1 is SGHRS and CDR2 YFSETQ. The CDR3 loop is CASSLPVPGTGGLFGNTIYF. DNA of the CDR3: TGCGCCAGCAGCTTGCCGGTCCCCGGGACAGGGGGCTTGTTTGGAAACACCATATATTTT. The complete variable domain, with remaining parts taken from reference TRBV5-1 and TRBJ1-3, reads KAGVTQTPRYLIKTRGQQVTLSCSPISGHRSVSWYQQTPGQGLQFLFEYFSETQRNKGNFPGRFSGRQFSNSRSEMNVSTLELGDSALYLCASSLPVPGTGGLFGNTIYFGEGSWLTVV.

The chain combines TRBV10-2 with TRBJ1-2; the match to TRBD1 covers 11 bases. Germline values: CDR1 WSHSY, CDR2 SAAADI. The V segment lost 6 bases and the J segment 8 bases; nucleotides outside the gene matches: 5. CDR3 length: 13 residues. As DNA, the CDR3 is TGCGCCAGCAGCCAGGGACAGGGGGACGGCTACACCTTC. Its protein product is CASSQGQGDGYTF.

The chain links TRBV28 to TRBJ1-3; tentatively, D is TRBD1 (6 bases). CDR1 is MDHEN, CDR2 SYDVKM, per germline. The ends were cut back, 6 bases at V and 4 bases at J, with 10 bases in the middle. The CDR3 contains 13 residues. For the CDR3, the DNA is TGTGCCAGCAGGGGGGCAGCCGGAAACACCATATATTTT. This codes for CASRGAAGNTIYF. The full variable domain, rest sourced from reference TRBV28 and TRBJ1-3, is DVKVTQSSRYLVKRTGEKVFLECVQDMDHENMFWYRQDPGLGLRLIYFSYDVKMKEKGDIPEGYSVSREKKERFSLILESASTNQTSMYLCASRGAAGNTIYFGEGSWLTVV.

V usage is TRBV28 and J usage is TRBJ1-1; 7 nucleotides agree with TRBD1. V shed 8 bases and J 2 bases; nucleotides not matched to a gene: 2. This CDR3 spans 12 amino acids. Germline V gene lookup returns CDR1 MDHEN and CDR2 SYDVKM. The CDR3 is CASGDRNTEAFF. DNA of the CDR3: TGTGCCAGCGGGGACAGAAACACTGAAGCTTTCTTT. Using reference TRBV28 and TRBJ1-1 for the parts outside the CDR3, the full variable domain is DVKVTQSSRYLVKRTGEKVFLECVQDMDHENMFWYRQDPGLGLRLIYFSYDVKMKEKGDIPEGYSVSREKKERFSLILESASTNQTSMYLCASGDRNTEAFFGQGTRLTVV.

V usage is TRBV9 and J usage is TRBJ1-2; 7 bases are a match to TRBD1. Germline loops: CDR1 SGDLS, CDR2 YYNGEE. The J segment lost 5 bases and the V segment lost 1 base, leaving 8 bases of the junction unmatched. This CDR3 has 15 amino acids. The CDR3 DNA sequence: TGTGCCAGCAGCGTACCCGGGACAGCTATATATGGCTACACCTTC. It codes for CASSVPGTAIYGYTF.

The chain recombines TRBV19 with TRBJ1-1, with 12 bases aligning to TRBD1. The CDR3 loop spans 14 amino acids. With V trimmed by 9 bases and J by 8 bases, 10 bases remained unmatched. CDR1 and CDR2 from the germline V gene are LNHDA and SQIVND (reference sequence). CDR3 nucleotides: TGTGCCAGCAATAAAGGGACAGGGGGCGCCGAAGCTTTCTTT. Translating it yields CASNKGTGGAEAFF.

This chain uses TRBV28 with TRBJ1-5; tentative D call: TRBD1 (6 bases). The CDR3 is 14 amino acids. Germline V gene data show CDR1 as MDHEN and CDR2 as SYDVKM. With 6 bases removed from V and 6 bases from J, the gap between germline ends came to 15 bases. The CDR3 region is CASRLTGKGQPQHF. DNA of the CDR3: TGTGCCAGCAGGCTTACAGGGAAGGGTCAGCCCCAGCATTTT.

The chain employs TRBV7-9 and TRBJ1-4, with D unclear. V lost 2 bases to trimming and J lost 5 bases, with 12 bases between them. The CDR3 is 15 amino acids. Germline-derived CDR1 and CDR2 are SEHNR and FQNEAQ (reference sequence). The CDR3: CASSLSGRLNEKLFF. In DNA form, the CDR3 reads TGTGCCAGCAGCTTAAGTGGCAGGTTGAATGAAAAACTGTTTTTT.

The V call is TRBV7-2, the J call TRBJ2-5, with D tentatively TRBD2 (5 bases). V lost 7 bases to trimming and J lost 1 base, with 13 bases between them. The CDR3 is 14 amino acids. Germline V lookup: CDR1 SGHTA, CDR2 FQGNSA. In DNA form, the CDR3 reads TGTGCCAGCAAGAGGGAGCTTTTCCAAGAGACCCAGTACTTC. Protein sequence: CASKRELFQETQYF.

The genes are TRBV7-9 and TRBJ1-1, with 8 bases matching TRBD1. With V trimmed by 2 bases and J by 10 bases, 3 bases remained unmatched. CDR1 SEHNR and CDR2 FQNEAQ come from the germline V gene (reference sequence). The CDR3 length is 12 residues. DNA for the CDR3: TGTGCCAGCAGCTTACGTACAGGGGGAGCTTTCTTT. This codes for CASSLRTGGAFF.

The rearrangement links TRBV5-4 to TRBJ2-1; tentative D call: TRBD2 (6 bases). The ends were cut back, 4 bases at V and 0 bases at J, with 23 bases in the middle. CDR1 SGHNT and CDR2 YYREEE come from the germline V gene (reference sequence). The CDR3 is 19 amino acids. CDR3 nucleotides: TGTGCCAGCAGCCATCCGAGAAACGGGAGAGCTAGCTCCTACAATGAGCAGTTCTTC. Residues: CASSHPRNGRASSYNEQFF. The full variable domain, in which reference TRBV5-4 and TRBJ2-1 provide the parts outside the CDR3, is ETGVTQSPTHLIKTRGQQVTLRCSSQSGHNTVSWYQQALGQGPQFIFQYYREEENGRGNFPPRFSGLQFPNYSSELNVNALELDDSALYLCASSHPRNGRASSYNEQFFGPGTRLTVL.

The chain uses TRBV6-1 and TRBJ1-5; no definite D call. The V and J ends lost 0 bases and 0 bases respectively, with 9 bases between them. This CDR3 region has 16 residues. CDR1 and CDR2 (germline): MNHNS, SASEGT. The chain's CDR3 is CASSEARVPSNQPQHF. The CDR3 nucleotides are TGTGCCAGCAGTGAAGCGCGGGTCCCTAGCAATCAGCCCCAGCATTTT.

The V call is TRBV5-1, the J call TRBJ2-3; D is unresolved. The CDR3 is 15 residues long. Per germline, CDR1 SGHRS and CDR2 YFSETQ. The V end lost 3 bases, the J end lost 0 bases, and 11 bases lay between the germline ends. This CDR3 is CASSWRGDSTDTQYF. The CDR3 region has the DNA TGCGCCAGCAGCTGGCGAGGAGATAGCACAGATACGCAGTATTTT. The full variable domain, completed using reference TRBV5-1 and TRBJ2-3, is KAGVTQTPRYLIKTRGQQVTLSCSPISGHRSVSWYQQTPGQGLQFLFEYFSETQRNKGNFPGRFSGRQFSNSRSEMNVSTLELGDSALYLCASSWRGDSTDTQYFGPGTRLTVL.

The chain links TRBV28 to TRBJ2-5, with TRBD2 matching 12 bases. V was pared by 5 bases and J by 0 bases, with 4 bases of the junction left unmatched. The CDR3 consists of 16 residues. Germline V gene data show CDR1 as MDHEN and CDR2 as SYDVKM. The CDR3 DNA reads TGTGCCAGCAGTGGTGGGACTAGCGGGTACCAAGAGACCCAGTACTTC. This gives the protein CASSGGTSGYQETQYF.

The rearrangement uses TRBV9 and TRBJ2-3; 12 bases agree with TRBD2. Germline-derived CDR1 and CDR2 are SGDLS and YYNGEE. V dropped 3 bases and J dropped 5; count of bases not matched to a gene: 7. The CDR3 runs 16 residues. The CDR3, as DNA: TGTGCCAGCAGCGGGACTAGCGGGGCGGGGCAAGATACGCAGTATTTT. Amino acids: CASSGTSGAGQDTQYF.

The rearrangement uses TRBV28 and TRBJ2-6, with a weak D call TRBD1 (5 bases). Per germline, CDR1 MDHEN and CDR2 SYDVKM. The CDR3 covers 14 residues. With 6 bases removed from V and 1 base from J, the gap between germline ends came to 7 bases. The CDR3, as DNA: TGTGCCAGCAGGTCAGGGTCTGGGGCCAACGTCCTGACTTTC. It translates to CASRSGSGANVLTF.

The chain links TRBV30 to TRBJ1-1; TRBD1 matches at 10 bases. The J segment lost 5 bases and the V segment lost 1 base, leaving 4 bases of the junction unmatched. The CDR3 is made up of 14 amino acids. Germline lookup yields CDR1 GTSNPN and CDR2 SVGIG (reference sequence). CDR3 in DNA: TGTGCCTGGAGTGCAGGGACAGGGGTTACTGAAGCTTTCTTT. As protein: CAWSAGTGVTEAFF.

The chain is built from TRBV7-3 and TRBJ2-7, with TRBD1 matching over 11 bases. This CDR3 is built from 17 residues. Germline CDR1 reads SGHTA; CDR2 reads FQGTGA. Germline trimming cut 4 bases from V and 7 bases from J; bases unmatched to any gene: 15. CDR3 sequence reads: CASSSSGTGGGAWEQYF. Here the CDR3 DNA reads TGTGCCAGCAGCTCCTCCGGGACAGGGGGGGGAGCGTGGGAGCAGTACTTC.

Regarding this clone: Other DNA sequences in the sample encode the same CDR3. The rearrangement uses TRBV7-9 and TRBJ2-2; 9 bases agree with TRBD1. The CDR3 consists of 14 residues. Germline V gives CDR1 SEHNR, CDR2 FQNEAQ (reference sequence). The ends lost 5 bases at V and 5 bases at J; junction bases unmatched: 3. CDR3 DNA: TGTGCCAGCAGCCCACAGGGGGCTACCGGGGAGCTGTTTTTT. Protein product: CASSPQGATGELFF.

V usage is TRBV27 and J usage is TRBJ2-7; a possible D gene is TRBD2 (6 bases). CDR1 is MNHEY and CDR2 is SMNVEV in the germline V gene (reference sequence). CDR3 length: 13 residues. The V gene lost 8 bases and the J gene lost 5 bases, with 16 bases spanning the gap. DNA of the CDR3: TGTGCCAGCCGAACCCTGCGGGACCACGAGCAGTACTTC. Translating it yields CASRTLRDHEQYF.

CDR3 sequence: CASSLVTLTDTQYF. The CDR3 DNA follows: TGTGCCAGCAGCCTAGTCACCCTTACGGATACGCAGTATTTT. The chain links TRBV5-8 to TRBJ2-3; D uncertain. CDR1 SGHTS and CDR2 YDEGEE come from the germline V gene. The CDR3 contains 14 residues. V lost 4 bases to trimming and J lost 6 bases, with 15 bases between them.

This clone was recorded only once. The rearrangement joins TRBV18 to TRBJ2-2, with 9 positions matching TRBD1. Looked up from germline, CDR1 is KGHSH and CDR2 is LQKENI. This CDR3 comprises 15 residues. V trimming: 8 bases; J trimming: 3 bases; junction bases outside the gene matches: 7. The CDR3, as DNA: TGTGCCAGCCCGACCACAGGGGGCGACACCGGGGAGCTGTTTTTT. Amino acids: CASPTTGGDTGELFF. The whole variable domain, remainder taken from reference TRBV18 and TRBJ2-2, is NAGVMQNPRHLVRRRGQEARLRCSPMKGHSHVYWYRQLPEEGLKFMVYLQKENIIDESGMPKERFSAEFPKEGPSILRIQQVVRGDSAAYFCASPTTGGDTGELFFGEGSRLTVL.

In this sample, this clone turned up once. The V and J genes are TRBV28 and TRBJ1-6; 8 bases align to TRBD1. Germline loops: CDR1 MDHEN, CDR2 SYDVKM. CDR3 size: 12 residues. V lost 2 bases and J lost 15; bases outside the gene matches: 3. The CDR3 spells CASSLQGALLHF. The CDR3 DNA reads TGTGCCAGCAGTTTACAGGGGGCCCTCCTCCACTTT.

The chain links TRBV5-1 to TRBJ1-3; 8 bases are shared with TRBD1. The CDR3 has 15 residues. Germline CDR1 reads SGHRS; CDR2 reads YFSETQ. The V and J ends lost 4 bases and 3 bases, in that order; junction bases with no gene match: 6. The CDR3 region has the DNA TGCGCCAGCAGCCCCGGACAGGGAAATGGAAACACCATATATTTT. Its translation: CASSPGQGNGNTIYF.

This rearrangement joins TRBV4-2 to TRBJ2-2; a weak D match, TRBD2 (5 bases). The length of the CDR3 is 15 residues. CDR1 and CDR2 from the germline V gene are LGHNA and YNFKEQ. V dropped 0 bases and J dropped 6 bases, with 11 bases sitting between them. DNA for the CDR3: TGTGCCAGCAGCCAAGATACGGGATGGTCCGGGGAGCTGTTTTTT. This sequence encodes CASSQDTGWSGELFF.

A remark on this clone: At one boundary the junction diverges from the germline segment, which might be a read error. The chain carries TRBV6-1 and TRBJ2-1, with a tentative D call TRBD1 (6 bases). Germline values: CDR1 MNHNS, CDR2 SASEGT. The CDR3 runs 15 residues. CDR3 residues: CASREDRSLFNEQFF. The CDR3 bases are TGTGCCAGCAGGGAAGACAGGAGTCTTTTCAATGAGCAGTTCTTC.